Each of the 22 T cell receptor beta chains below was sequenced from the same sample in a study of CD8 T cells in Susac syndrome. An amount of RNA that ranged from 0.5 to 1 ug was reverse transcribed with random hexamers. TCRdb called the immunoSEQ multiplex PCR reads again in MiXCR, with one record for every CDR3 protein. This table holds around 200,000 distinct CDR3 sequences, more than 85% found once. The sequencing sample was made of CD4+ T cells from PBMCs. The receptors derive from a human donor with multiple sclerosis.

The rearrangement uses TRBV12-3 or TRBV12-4 and TRBJ2-5, with 9 bases fitting TRBD2. The CDR3 contains 14 residues. Trimming removed 6 bases from V and 9 bases from J; junction bases left unmatched: 11. In DNA form, the CDR3 reads TGTGCCAGCAGCCCTAGGGGGACTAGCTCGGCCCAGTACTTC. Amino acids: CASSPRGTSSAQYF.

The rearrangement uses TRBV7-9 and TRBJ2-3; no definite D call. CDR1 and CDR2 from the germline V gene are SEHNR and FQNEAQ (reference sequence). The CDR3 length is 12 residues. V shed 5 bases and J shed 7 bases, with 10 bases lying between them. CDR3 sequence reads: CASSPNGYTQYF. In DNA, the CDR3 is TGTGCCAGCAGCCCCAACGGGTATACGCAGTATTTT.

The chain recombines TRBV20-1 with TRBJ2-6; 7 bases fit TRBD2. Germline loops: CDR1 DFQATT, CDR2 SNEGSKA (reference sequence). V gave up 5 bases and J gave up 2 bases; unmatched junction bases: 6. This CDR3 spans 15 amino acids. The CDR3 sequence: CSAGLGGAGANVLTF. The DNA of the CDR3 is TGCAGTGCTGGACTGGGAGGGGCTGGGGCCAACGTCCTGACTTTC.

This rearrangement joins TRBV30 to TRBJ1-2, with D perhaps matching TRBD1 (5 bases). The CDR3 has 12 amino acids. V lost 7 bases and J 0 bases, leaving 9 bases between the germline ends. Per germline, CDR1 GTSNPN and CDR2 SVGIG (reference sequence). DNA of the CDR3: TGTGCCTATGACAGAACTAACTATGGCTACACCTTC. Its protein product is CAYDRTNYGYTF. Using reference TRBV30 and TRBJ1-2 for the parts outside the CDR3, the full variable domain is SQTIHQWPATLVQPVGSPLSLECTVEGTSNPNLYWYRQAAGRGLQLLFYSVGIGQISSEVPQNLSASRPQDRQFILSSKKLLLSDSGFYLCAYDRTNYGYTFGSGTRLTVV.

This clonotype showed up just once. The chain employs TRBV7-2 and TRBJ1-4; D is possibly TRBD1 (6 bases). CDR1 and CDR2 (germline): SGHTA, FQGNSA. This CDR3 spans 15 amino acids. Trimming pared 2 bases from V and 8 bases from J, leaving 15 bases between. CDR3 bases: TGTGCCAGCAGCTTACTAGGACAGCGTCAGGAAAAACTGTTTTTT. Translating gives CASSLLGQRQEKLFF.

V gene TRBV19 combines with J gene TRBJ1-2, with D possibly being TRBD1 (5 bases). This CDR3 is 15 amino acids long. Trimming pared 8 bases from V and 2 bases from J, leaving 18 bases between. Germline-derived CDR1 and CDR2 are LNHDA and SQIVND (reference sequence). The CDR3 spells CASENSHGGNYGYTF. The CDR3 bases are TGTGCCAGTGAGAACTCGCACGGGGGGAACTATGGCTACACCTTC.

V and J are TRBV4-2 and TRBJ2-5; either TRBD1 or TRBD2 may supply D (5 bases each). The length of the CDR3 is 15 residues. Trimming cost V 0 bases and J 5 bases, with 13 bases left between them. The germline V gene encodes CDR1 LGHNA and CDR2 YNFKEQ. The CDR3: CASSQDRGAEETQYF. The CDR3, as DNA: TGTGCCAGCAGCCAAGATAGAGGGGCTGAGGAGACCCAGTACTTC.

The rearrangement uses TRBV14 and TRBJ1-5; D is perhaps TRBD1 (5 bases). CDR1 is SGHDN and CDR2 is FVKESK in the germline V gene. The CDR3 runs 14 residues. V was trimmed by 1 base and J by 5 bases, leaving 9 bases between them. CDR3 nucleotides: TGTGCCAGCAGCCAAGCGGGGGTCTATCAGCCCCAGCATTTT. Its translation: CASSQAGVYQPQHF.

The rearrangement links TRBV3-1 to TRBJ2-1, with 9 bases that match TRBD1. CDR3 size: 16 residues. Germline CDR1 LGHDT, CDR2 YNNKEL (reference sequence). V dropped 2 bases and J dropped 3; count of bases not matched to a gene: 5. For the CDR3, the DNA is TGTGCCAGCAGCCAACTTACAGGGGGCTACTACAATGAGCAGTTCTTC. Translation: CASSQLTGGYYNEQFF.

V gene TRBV7-2 combines with J gene TRBJ2-5, with a possible D match to TRBD2 (6 bases). Trimming removed 5 bases at V and 2 bases at J, with 12 bases between. CDR3 length: 14 amino acids. CDR1 and CDR2 (germline): SGHTA, FQGNSA. CDR3 sequence: CASSRPGAQETQYF. CDR3 DNA sequence: TGTGCCAGCAGCCGACCGGGAGCACAAGAGACCCAGTACTTC.

The chain's CDR3 is CASSPTGFGEQFF. CDR3 coding DNA: TGCGCCAGCAGCCCGACGGGTTTCGGTGAGCAGTTCTTC. This rearrangement joins TRBV5-1 to TRBJ2-1; D ambiguous. Germline values: CDR1 SGHRS, CDR2 YFSETQ. Trimming stripped 4 bases from V and 9 bases from J, with 14 bases between. This CDR3 spans 13 amino acids.

This chain joins TRBV3-1 and TRBJ1-1; D gene uncertain. Trimming took off 0 bases at V and 3 bases at J, with 8 bases between the two ends. The V gene's germline CDR1 is LGHDT and CDR2 YNNKEL (reference sequence). This CDR3 contains 14 residues. The CDR3 protein is CASSQDTSYTEAFF. The CDR3 nucleotides are TGTGCCAGCAGCCAAGATACGAGCTACACTGAAGCTTTCTTT. The full variable domain, in which reference TRBV3-1 and TRBJ1-1 provide the parts outside the CDR3, is DTAVSQTPKYLVTQMGNDKSIKCEQNLGHDTMYWYKQDSKKFLKIMFSYNNKELIINETVPNRFSPKSPDKAHLNLHINSLELGDSAVYFCASSQDTSYTEAFFGQGTRLTVV.

The V and J genes are TRBV20-1 and TRBJ2-1; D call uncertain. Trimming took 0 bases from V and 0 from J, leaving 6 bases between them. CDR3 length: 14 amino acids. The germline V gene encodes CDR1 DFQATT and CDR2 SNEGSKA (reference sequence). CDR3 region: CSAREGSSYNEQFF. The CDR3 DNA reads TGCAGTGCTAGAGAAGGTAGCTCCTACAATGAGCAGTTCTTC.

This sequence joins TRBV20-1 and TRBJ1-5; 9 positions match TRBD1. In germline, CDR1 is DFQATT, CDR2 SNEGSKA (reference sequence). The V and J ends lost 4 bases and 4 bases, in that order; junction bases with no gene match: 2. The CDR3 spans 13 residues. In DNA, the CDR3 is TGCAGTGCTACCGGGACAGGGAATCAGCCCCAGCATTTT. Its protein product is CSATGTGNQPQHF.

V usage is TRBV20-1 and J usage is TRBJ2-5; 7 nucleotides agree with TRBD1. CDR1 and CDR2 from the germline V gene are DFQATT and SNEGSKA (reference sequence). V gave up 5 bases and J gave up 2 bases; unmatched junction bases: 14. There are 16 residues in the CDR3. This CDR3 is CSALPRRQGDQETQYF. In DNA form, the CDR3 reads TGCAGTGCTCTCCCGCGCCGACAGGGCGATCAAGAGACCCAGTACTTC.

J is TRBJ1-5 and V is TRBV20-1, with 8 bases lining up with TRBD1. The germline V gene encodes CDR1 DFQATT and CDR2 SNEGSKA (reference sequence). CDR3 length equals 12 residues. Trimming at V came to 4 bases and at J to 7 bases, leaving 3 bases not matched to a gene. In DNA, the CDR3 is TGCAGTGCTAACAGGGGGAACCAGCCCCAGCATTTT. It translates to CSANRGNQPQHF.

The gene calls are TRBV12-3 or TRBV12-4 and TRBJ1-2; D call uncertain. The CDR3 loop spans 11 amino acids. The V end was cut by 4 bases, the J end by 12 bases, with 12 bases between. CDR3 DNA sequence: TGTGCCAGCAGTTCCGGGGTAGAGAACACCTTC. Protein sequence: CASSSGVENTF.

The chain carries TRBV6-1 and TRBJ2-1, with 8 nucleotides matching TRBD1. V was clipped by 2 bases and J by 4 bases; unmatched bases: 4. The CDR3 length is 15 residues. Germline V gene data show CDR1 as MNHNS and CDR2 as SASEGT. The CDR3 coding sequence is TGTGCCAGCAGTGAACGGGACAGGAGATACAATGAGCAGTTCTTC. The encoded protein is CASSERDRRYNEQFF.

This sequence joins TRBV6-5 and TRBJ2-7; a possible D gene is TRBD1 (6 bases). Germline V lookup: CDR1 MNHEY, CDR2 SVGAGI. The CDR3 has 15 residues. Trimming shortened V by 6 bases and J by 0 bases, and 15 bases separated the two germline ends. CDR3 region: CASRRGQRSSYEQYF. The CDR3 DNA follows: TGTGCCAGCAGACGAGGACAGCGAAGCTCCTACGAGCAGTACTTC.

CDR3 residues: CASSPGGCQYF. For the CDR3, the DNA is TGCGCCAGCAGCCCCGGGGGTTGCCAGTACTTC. This chain joins TRBV5-1 and TRBJ2-7, with D perhaps TRBD2 (6 bases). The CDR3 contains 11 residues. Trimming took off 4 bases at V and 10 bases at J, with 12 bases between the two ends. Germline CDR1 SGHRS, CDR2 YFSETQ.

The V call is TRBV20-1, the J call TRBJ1-5; 9 bases are a match to TRBD1. CDR3 size: 14 residues. The ends lost 2 bases at V and 7 bases at J; junction bases unmatched: 6. Looked up from germline, CDR1 is DFQATT and CDR2 is SNEGSKA (reference sequence). The CDR3 sequence: CSARTGQGSQPQHF. In DNA, the CDR3 is TGCAGTGCTAGAACGGGACAGGGCAGCCAGCCCCAGCATTTT.

J is TRBJ2-7 and V is TRBV6-5; TRBD1 might be the D (5 bases). Deletions cut 2 bases from V and 0 bases from J, with 8 bases between. The CDR3 contains 14 residues. CDR1 and CDR2 (germline): MNHEY, SVGAGI. As DNA, the CDR3 is TGTGCCAGCAGTTACGACAGTACCTCCTACGAGCAGTACTTC. Its protein is CASSYDSTSYEQYF.